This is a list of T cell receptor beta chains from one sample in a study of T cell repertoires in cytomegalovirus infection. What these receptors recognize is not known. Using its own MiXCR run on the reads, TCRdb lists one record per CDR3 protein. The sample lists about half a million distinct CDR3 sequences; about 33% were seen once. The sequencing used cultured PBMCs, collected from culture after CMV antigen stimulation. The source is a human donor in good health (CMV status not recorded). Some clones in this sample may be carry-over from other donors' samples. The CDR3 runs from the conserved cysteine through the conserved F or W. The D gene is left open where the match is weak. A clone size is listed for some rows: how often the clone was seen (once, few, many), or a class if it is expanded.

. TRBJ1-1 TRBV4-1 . TGCGCCAGCAGCCAAGAGATGAGGGGGGGCACTGAAGCTTTCTTT CASSQEMRGGTEAFF
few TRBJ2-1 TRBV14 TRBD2 TGTGCCAGCAGCCAAGTACCGGGACTAGCATACAATGAGCAGTTCTTC CASSQVPGLAYNEQFF
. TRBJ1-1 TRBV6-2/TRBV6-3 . TGTGCCAGCAGTTACGGAGTTGAAGCTTTCTTT CASSYGVEAFF
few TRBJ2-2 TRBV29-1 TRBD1 TGCAGCGTCCACCTGGGACAGACGAACACCGGGGAGCTGTTTTTT CSVHLGQTNTGELFF
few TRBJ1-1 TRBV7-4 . TGTGCCAGCAGCGGGGGGCGATCTGAAGCTTTCTTT CASSGGRSEAFF
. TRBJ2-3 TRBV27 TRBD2 TGTGCCAGCAGCACAATCGGGACTAGCGGCCTCGTGGAAGTCACAGATACGCAGTATTTT CASSTIGTSGLVEVTDTQYF
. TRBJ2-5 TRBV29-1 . TGCAGCGTTTCTAGGGAATCAGAGACCCAGTACTTC CSVSRESETQYF
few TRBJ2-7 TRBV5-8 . TGTGCCAGCAGCTTGTGGACAGCCTCCTACGAGCAGTACTTC CASSLWTASYEQYF
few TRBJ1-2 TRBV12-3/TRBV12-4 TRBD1 TGTGCCAGCAGCGGACAGGGGGTGGCTTACGGCTACACCTTC CASSGQGVAYGYTF
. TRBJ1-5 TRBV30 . TGTGCCTGGAGTGCCCCGGGAGGGAGGAGCAATCAGCCCCAGCATTTT CAWSAPGGRSNQPQHF
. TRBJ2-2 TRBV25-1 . TGTGCCAGCAGTGGAATTGGCGGGGAGCTGTTTTTT CASSGIGGELFF
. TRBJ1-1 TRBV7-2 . TGTGCCAGCAGCTTAGGGAACGTAGCGACTGAAGCTTTCTTT CASSLGNVATEAFF
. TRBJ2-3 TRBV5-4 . TGTGCCAGCAGCTCCGTTGCGGCAGATACGCAGTATTTT CASSSVAADTQYF
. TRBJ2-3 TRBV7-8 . TGTGCCAGCAGCTTAGTAGTCCCCAGCACAGATACGCAGTATTTT CASSLVVPSTDTQYF
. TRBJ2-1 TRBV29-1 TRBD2 TGCAGCGTTGGGACTAGCGGCTACAATGAGCAGTTCTTC CSVGTSGYNEQFF